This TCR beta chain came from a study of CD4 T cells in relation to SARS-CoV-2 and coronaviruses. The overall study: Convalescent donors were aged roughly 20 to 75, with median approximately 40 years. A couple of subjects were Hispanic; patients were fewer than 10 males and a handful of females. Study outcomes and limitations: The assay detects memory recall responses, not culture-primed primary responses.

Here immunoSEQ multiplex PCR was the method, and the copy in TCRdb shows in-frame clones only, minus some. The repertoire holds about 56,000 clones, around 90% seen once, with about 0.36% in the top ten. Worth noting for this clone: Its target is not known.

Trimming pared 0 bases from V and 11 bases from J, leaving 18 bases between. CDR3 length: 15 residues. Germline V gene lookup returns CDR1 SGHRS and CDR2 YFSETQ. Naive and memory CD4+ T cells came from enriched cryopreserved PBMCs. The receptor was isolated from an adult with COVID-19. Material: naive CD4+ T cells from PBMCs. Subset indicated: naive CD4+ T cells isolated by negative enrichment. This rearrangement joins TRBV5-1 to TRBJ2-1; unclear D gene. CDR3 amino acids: CASSLGVGFVEKQFF. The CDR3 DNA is TGCGCCAGCAGCTTGGGGGTTGGTTTTGTAGAGAAGCAGTTCTTC.